This TCR beta chain was sequenced in a study of early T cells in non-severe SARS-CoV-2 infection. Whole-study context: Chains stayed unpaired after sequencing of bulk RNA from unsorted whole blood. Points from the study as a whole: Matching results from VDJdb favored anti-spike CD8 responses, leaving private and CD4 specificities undetected.

About this clonotype: The antigen remains undetermined.

Individual cDNA molecules each received unique molecular identifiers attached to them. TCRdb re-analysed the 5' RACE reads in MiXCR, keeping a single row per CDR3 protein. Of 60,000 to 65,000 distinct CDR3 sequences listed, roughly 9% were seen once; the top ten hold 13%. Trimming removed 6 bases from V and 4 bases from J, with 9 bases in between. The germline gives CDR1 MNHEY, CDR2 SVGAGI. This CDR3 region has 12 residues. This sequence joins TRBV6-5 and TRBJ2-5; D uncertain. The clonotype was recovered from an adult who was a healthcare worker with PCR-confirmed SARS-CoV-2 infection or an uninfected control (not recorded which). Material: whole blood, obtained at baseline. The CDR3 nucleotides read TGTGCCAGCAGGAGTAGCAGAGAGACCCAGTACTTC. It translates to CASRSSRETQYF.